The present T cell receptor (beta chain) was sequenced within a study of blood T cell repertoires in COVID-19. Study-wide context: Donors in the United States, Italy and Spain gave samples during acute or convalescent COVID-19. PBMCs, B-cell-depleted T cells, or T cells were the source of the cDNA or gDNA that made up the material.

The CDR3 covers 15 residues. Trimming cost V 4 bases and J 6 bases; bases outside gene matches: 7. CDR1 SGHAT and CDR2 FQNNGV come from the germline V gene. Authors' processing steps: Nucleated cell number was recorded as an estimate derived from reference gene primer amplification. Profiling relied on immunoSEQ multiplex PCR, and the TCRdb table lists in-frame clones only, not all of them. That table supplies the V and J calls and clone size; D and trimming were determined from the DNA. The sample lists 200,000 to 250,000 clones; roughly 80% were seen once. Seattle-derived patients entered the study during active infection and were followed longitudinally.

The sequence was obtained from a woman of 80 years or more with COVID-19, enrolled during active disease. Material for sequencing was peripheral blood. The rearrangement uses TRBV11-2 and TRBJ2-7, with 12 positions matching TRBD1. CDR3 amino acids: CASSSTGTGGSEQYF. Here the CDR3 DNA reads TGTGCCAGCAGCTCGACCGGGACAGGGGGCAGCGAGCAGTACTTC.